This T cell receptor beta chain is from a study of shared clonotypes between healthy human individuals. CDR1 is SQVTM, CDR2 ANQGSEA, per germline. Trimming stripped 7 bases from V and 10 bases from J, with 14 bases between. The CDR3 loop spans 11 amino acids. Per the study methods: From ImmunoSEQ came sequences covering only the junction and carrying no quality scores, so filtering differed. Data came from immunoSEQ multiplex PCR; TCRdb stores just in-frame clones and leaves some out. V and J calls and clone size are as listed in that table; D and trimming were resolved from the DNA. The data show roughly 2,500,000 clones, 93% seen once. On this clone itself: The antigen is not known.

Study outcomes and limitations: The genetic and exposure-history diversity represented was limited by few donors.

The chain employs TRBV29-1 and TRBJ2-1; D call uncertain. This clonotype was sampled from a young man in good health. Some clones in this sample may be carry-over from other donors' samples. The sequenced sample consisted of naive CD4+ T cells from PBMCs. The subset was: CD45RA+ positively selected. CDR3 bases: TGCAGCGCGATAGGTTTTCAGGAGCAGTTCTTC. This encodes CSAIGFQEQFF.